One sample yielded the 4 T cell receptor beta chains listed below, sequenced in a study of response to subunit inactivated influenza vaccine. TCRdb re-called the RT-PCR reads with MiXCR, one entry per CDR3 protein. The table has 500,000 to 600,000 distinct CDR3 sequences, 16% seen once. Sequenced here: CD4+ T cells sorted from PBMCs, sampled about 23 months after vaccination. These receptors were obtained from a man in his fifties or sixties who received an inactivated influenza vaccine.

The J gene is TRBJ2-1, the V gene TRBV24-1; 15 nucleotides line up with TRBD2. The junction had 4 bases not matched to a gene; V was cut back by 5 bases and J by 9 bases. The CDR3 is 15 residues long. Germline V lookup: CDR1 KGHDR, CDR2 SFDVKD. In DNA, the CDR3 is TGTGCCACCAGTGCCCCGGGACTAGCGGGAGGTGAGCAGTTCTTC. Translating it yields CATSAPGLAGGEQFF.

This clonotype has more than one count but fewer than ten. The chain joins TRBV5-1 to TRBJ2-7; 8 bases agree with TRBD1. The V gene's germline CDR1 is SGHRS and CDR2 YFSETQ. The CDR3 is 13 amino acids. Losses at the gene ends were 4 bases for V and 6 bases for J; bases not matched to a gene: 6. The CDR3 DNA sequence: TGCGCCAGCAGCGAAGACAGGGGCGGCGAGCAGTACTTC. Its translation: CASSEDRGGEQYF.

J is TRBJ1-5 and V is TRBV10-3, with D unclear. CDR1 is ENHRY, CDR2 SYGVKD, per germline. V lost 4 bases and J lost 0, with 10 bases in between. The CDR3 spans 15 residues. In nucleotides, the CDR3 is TGTGCCATCAGTGTATCGGGGATTAGCAATCAGCCCCAGCATTTT. Translation gives CAISVSGISNQPQHF.

For the CDR3, the DNA is TGTGCCACCACAGGTTCCCCCTACAATGAGCAGTTCTTC. Amino acids: CATTGSPYNEQFF. The chain combines TRBV24-1 with TRBJ2-1; no clear D. The germline V gene encodes CDR1 KGHDR and CDR2 SFDVKD. V lost 8 bases to trimming and J lost 2 bases, with 9 bases between them. The CDR3 spans 13 residues.